Listed below are T cell receptor beta chains from one sample, sequenced in a study of shared clonotypes between healthy human individuals. Libraries were prepared by immunoSEQ multiplex PCR; TCRdb keeps only in-frame clonotypes and omits some of them. The table shows about 490,000 clones, with 78% occurring only once. Sequencing used PBMCs. Receptors were obtained from a woman aged 40 to 49 in good health. Some clones in this sample may be carry-over from other donors' samples. The CDR3 runs from the conserved cysteine through the conserved F or W. A D gene is named only where the DNA matches it firmly. Rows give clone size only sometimes, using once, few, many, or a class for an expanded clone.

abundance,d_gene,v_gene,j_gene,CDR3aa,CDR3nt
-,-,TRBV5-1,TRBJ2-5,CASSLDSQETQYF,TGCGCCAGCAGCTTGGACAGCCAAGAGACCCAGTACTTC
-,TRBD2,TRBV7-7,TRBJ2-1,CASSSVAGFSYNEQFF,TGTGCTAGCAGCTCCGTAGCGGGATTCTCCTACAATGAGCAGTTCTTC
-,TRBD2,TRBV7-3,TRBJ2-1,CASSKPGTRLNEQFF,TGTGCCAGCAGCAAACCGGGGACTAGACTCAATGAGCAGTTCTTC
many,-,TRBV19,TRBJ2-5,CASRVGGSETQYF,TGTGCCAGTAGAGTTGGGGGAAGCGAGACCCAGTACTTC
-,-,TRBV9,TRBJ2-1,CASSAVGDEQFF,TGTGCCAGCAGCGCCGTGGGCGATGAGCAGTTCTTC
-,TRBD2,TRBV11-2,TRBJ2-1,CASRNSGRGSYNEQFF,TGTGCCAGCAGGAATAGCGGGAGAGGCTCCTACAATGAGCAGTTCTTC
few,TRBD1,TRBV7-7,TRBJ2-7,CASSSGQGSYEQYF,TGTGCTAGCAGCTCGGGACAGGGGTCCTACGAGCAGTACTTC
once,-,TRBV28,TRBJ2-1,CAIGNEQFF,TGTGCTATTGGCAATGAGCAGTTCTTC
once,-,TRBV6-4,TRBJ2-6,CASSSGMGGSGANVLTF,TGTGCCAGCTCCTCAGGGATGGGGGGTTCTGGGGCCAACGTCCTGACTTTC
-,-,TRBV28,TRBJ2-7,CASSPTPLEQYF,TGTGCCAGCAGTCCCACCCCCCTCGAGCAGTACTTC
once,-,TRBV6-4,TRBJ2-7,CASSAGGGGAYEQYF,TGTGCCAGCAGTGCGGGGGGCGGAGGGGCCTACGAGCAGTACTTC
-,-,TRBV20-1,TRBJ2-2,CSALVTGELFF,TGCAGTGCATTAGTTACCGGGGAGCTGTTTTTT
-,-,TRBV5-5,TRBJ2-5,CASSLGAHPSGETQYF,TGTGCCAGCAGTCTCGGGGCTCACCCATCAGGAGAGACCCAGTACTTC
-,TRBD2,TRBV5-4,TRBJ2-3,CASSLGAGGSTDTQYF,TGTGCCAGCAGCTTAGGAGCGGGAGGGAGCACAGATACGCAGTATTTT
-,-,TRBV28,TRBJ2-5,CASSLFGRKYQETQYF,TGTGCCAGCAGTTTATTTGGTAGGAAGTACCAAGAGACCCAGTACTTC
-,-,TRBV30,TRBJ1-2,CAWSRGNYGYTF,TGTGCCTGGAGTCGGGGGAACTATGGCTACACCTTC
-,TRBD1,TRBV7-2,TRBJ1-1,CASSQGGGGTEAFF,TGTGCCAGCAGCCAAGGGGGCGGGGGGACTGAAGCTTTCTTT
-,TRBD2,TRBV4-2,TRBJ2-3,CASSQAGTSESTDTQYF,TGTGCCAGCAGCCAGGCCGGGACTAGCGAGAGCACAGATACGCAGTATTTT
-,TRBD1,TRBV7-8,TRBJ1-5,CASSSKPRGKVQPQHF,TGTGCCAGCAGCTCAAAACCCAGGGGGAAGGTTCAGCCCCAGCATTTT
-,TRBD2,TRBV5-1,TRBJ2-5,CASSATGTSGTETQYF,TGCGCCAGCAGCGCGACCGGGACTAGCGGGACAGAGACCCAGTACTTC